This T cell receptor beta chain stems from a study of CD8+CD57+ T cells in acquired aplastic anemia. This clonotype has at least ten counts. Genomic DNA constituted the template upon which TCR beta VDJ and CDR3 profiling was performed. TCRdb independently ran MiXCR on the reads; one entry per CDR3 protein. This table holds 100,000 to 150,000 distinct CDR3 sequences, 48% found once. J lost 5 bases, V lost 4 bases, and 8 bases had no gene match. This CDR3 has 16 residues. Germline V gene data show CDR1 as LGHDT and CDR2 as YNNKEL (reference sequence). The TCR comes from a human donor in good health, serving as a control. The rearrangement joins TRBV3-1 to TRBJ2-3; TRBD2 matches at 11 bases. The sample comprised sorted CD4+, CD8+, or CD8+CD57+ T cells (not recorded which) from PBMCs. CDR3 bases: TGTGCCAGCAGCCCGATTAGCGGGGGGGTGAAAGATACGCAGTATTTT. Translating it yields CASSPISGGVKDTQYF.